The text below deals with one T cell receptor (beta chain). The data were obtained in a study of blood T cell repertoires in COVID-19. Study information: T cells, B-cell-depleted T cells, or PBMCs supplied cDNA or gDNA.

Assay used: immunoSEQ multiplex PCR; TCRdb lists only in-frame clones, some missing. The data show 280,000 or so clones, around 86% seen once. The germline V gene encodes CDR1 SEHNR and CDR2 FQNEAQ (reference sequence). V lost 3 bases to trimming and J lost 4 bases, with 9 bases between them. This CDR3 contains 13 residues. The sequenced sample consisted of peripheral blood. This sequence originates from a woman in her thirties who had recovered from COVID-19. This rearrangement joins TRBV7-9 to TRBJ1-1; maybe TRBD1 (5 bases). The CDR3 DNA is TGTGCCAGCAGCTTTAGGGGTCGCACTGAAGCTTTCTTT. Translated: CASSFRGRTEAFF. Drawing the rest from reference TRBV7-9 and TRBJ1-1, the complete variable domain is DTGVSQNPRHKITKRGQNVTFRCDPISEHNRLYWYRQTLGQGPEFLTYFQNEAQLEKSRLLSDRFSAERPKGSFSTLEIQRTEQGDSAMYLCASSFRGRTEAFFGQGTRLTVV.